This T cell receptor beta chain was captured in a study of regulatory T cells in long-lasting Graves disease. TCR beta libraries were built with iRepertoire HTBI primers and Arm-PCR of CDR3 regions. TCRdb re-analysed the multiplex PCR reads in MiXCR, keeping a single row per CDR3 protein. The table has roughly 610,000 distinct CDR3 sequences, roughly 15% seen once. This clonotype was recorded a few times. J was trimmed by 8 bases and V by 6 bases; bases with no gene match: 9. Germline loops: CDR1 MGHDK, CDR2 SYGVNS. This CDR3 has 14 residues. Time point noted: newly diagnosed GD, antithyroid drugs for less than 3 months. Construction of the TCR library relied on RNA isolated from PBMCs. The same data also contributed to another study, on T cells in Graves' hyperthyroidism and ophthalmopathy.

V usage is TRBV25-1 and J usage is TRBJ2-3, with TRBD2 matching 9 bases. The material was peripheral blood mononuclear cells (PBMCs), obtained at new diagnosis, from a patient treated with antithyroid drugs. The sequence was obtained from a woman aged 30 to 39 with Graves disease. The CDR3 DNA is TGTGCCAGCAGGGCGTTAGCGGGAGTGGGTACGCAGTATTTT. The encoded protein is CASRALAGVGTQYF.